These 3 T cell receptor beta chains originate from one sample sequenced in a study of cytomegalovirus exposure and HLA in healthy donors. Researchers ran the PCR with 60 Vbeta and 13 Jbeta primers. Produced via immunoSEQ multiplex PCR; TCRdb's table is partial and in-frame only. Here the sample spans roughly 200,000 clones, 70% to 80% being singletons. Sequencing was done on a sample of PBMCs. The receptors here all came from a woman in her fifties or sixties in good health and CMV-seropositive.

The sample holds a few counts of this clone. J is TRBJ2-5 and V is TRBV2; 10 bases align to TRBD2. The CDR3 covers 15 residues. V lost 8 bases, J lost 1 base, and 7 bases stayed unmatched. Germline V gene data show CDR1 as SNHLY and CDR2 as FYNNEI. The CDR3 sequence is CASGGSSGSQETQYF. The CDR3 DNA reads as TGTGCCAGCGGTGGGTCTAGCGGGAGCCAAGAGACCCAGTACTTC.

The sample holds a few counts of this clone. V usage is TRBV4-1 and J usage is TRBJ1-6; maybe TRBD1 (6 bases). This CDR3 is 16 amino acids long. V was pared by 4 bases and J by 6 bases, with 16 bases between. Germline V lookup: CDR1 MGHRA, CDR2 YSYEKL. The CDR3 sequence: CASSPATGLFNSPLHF. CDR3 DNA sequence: TGCGCCAGCAGCCCCGCGACAGGACTCTTTAATTCACCCCTCCACTTT.

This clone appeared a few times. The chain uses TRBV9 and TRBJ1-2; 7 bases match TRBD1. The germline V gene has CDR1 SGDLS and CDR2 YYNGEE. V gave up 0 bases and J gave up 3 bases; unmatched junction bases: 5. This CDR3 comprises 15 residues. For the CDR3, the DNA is TGTGCCAGCAGCGTAGCTCCAGGGGGAGACTATGGCTACACCTTC. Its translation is CASSVAPGGDYGYTF.